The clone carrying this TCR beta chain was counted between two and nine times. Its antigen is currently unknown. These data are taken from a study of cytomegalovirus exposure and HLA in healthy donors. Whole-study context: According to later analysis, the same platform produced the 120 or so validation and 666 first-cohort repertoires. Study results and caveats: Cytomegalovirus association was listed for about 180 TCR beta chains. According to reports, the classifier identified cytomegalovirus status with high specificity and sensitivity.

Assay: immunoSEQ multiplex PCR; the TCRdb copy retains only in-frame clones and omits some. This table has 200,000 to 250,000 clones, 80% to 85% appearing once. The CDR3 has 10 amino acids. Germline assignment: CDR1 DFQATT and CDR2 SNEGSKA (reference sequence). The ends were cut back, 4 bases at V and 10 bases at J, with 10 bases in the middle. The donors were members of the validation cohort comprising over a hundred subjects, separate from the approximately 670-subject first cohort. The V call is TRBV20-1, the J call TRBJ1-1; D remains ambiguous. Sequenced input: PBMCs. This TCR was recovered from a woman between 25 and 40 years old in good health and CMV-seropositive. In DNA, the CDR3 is TGCAGTGCTATCCAGAGACGAGCTTTCTTT. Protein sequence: CSAIQRRAFF.